The 27 T cell receptor beta chains below were found in one sample sequenced in a study of coeliac disease. TCRdb's copy holds only in-frame clones and misses some; the assay was immunoSEQ multiplex PCR. Here the sample spans roughly 7,000 clones, 63% being singletons. Material for sequencing was lamina propria lymphocytes from the gut. These receptors were obtained from a woman between 55 and 75 years old with active celiac disease.

V gene TRBV4-1 combines with J gene TRBJ1-5; 7 bases map to TRBD1. With 3 bases clipped from V and 1 base from J, the junction kept 9 bases outside the gene matches. The CDR3 contains 17 residues. CDR1 and CDR2 (germline): MGHRA, YSYEKL. The chain's CDR3 is CASSQNPTGISNQPQHF. In nucleotides, the CDR3 is TGCGCCAGCAGCCAGAATCCGACAGGGATAAGCAATCAGCCCCAGCATTTT.

This sequence joins TRBV19 and TRBJ2-6; 9 nucleotides agree with TRBD1. Per the germline V gene, CDR1 is LNHDA and CDR2 is SQIVND (reference sequence). The CDR3 sequence is 14 residues long. Trimming removed 5 bases from V and 11 bases from J; junction bases left unmatched: 7. The CDR3 DNA follows: TGTGCCAGTAGTGGCTCACAGGGGGCTCACGTCCTGACTTTC. Its translation: CASSGSQGAHVLTF.

This clone was counted a few times. This sample also contains other DNA sequences that code for the same CDR3. The rearrangement links TRBV5-4 to TRBJ2-3; 7 bases map to TRBD2. Germline CDR1 reads SGHNT; CDR2 reads YYREEE (reference sequence). The trim removed 2 bases at V and 3 bases at J, leaving 6 bases unmatched. This CDR3 has 15 amino acids. CDR3 in amino acids: CASSFRDYGTDTQYF. The CDR3 DNA reads as TGTGCCAGCAGCTTCCGGGACTACGGGACAGATACGCAGTATTTT. The full variable domain, rest sourced from reference TRBV5-4 and TRBJ2-3, is ETGVTQSPTHLIKTRGQQVTLRCSSQSGHNTVSWYQQALGQGPQFIFQYYREEENGRGNFPPRFSGLQFPNYSSELNVNALELDDSALYLCASSFRDYGTDTQYFGPGTRLTVL.

This clone has a handful of counts. The rearrangement uses TRBV18 and TRBJ2-1; D might be TRBD2 (6 bases). The CDR3 extends over 16 amino acids. Germline V gene sequence: CDR1 KGHSH, CDR2 LQKENI. V was trimmed by 0 bases and J by 5 bases, leaving 14 bases between them. The CDR3 loop reads CASSPPRGVGDNEQFF. CDR3 DNA sequence: TGTGCCAGCTCACCACCTCGCGGGGTTGGGGACAATGAGCAGTTCTTC.

This clone is labeled as medium-sized (0.01 to 0.1%). V and J are TRBV5-1 and TRBJ2-2; D not certain. The germline gives CDR1 SGHRS, CDR2 YFSETQ. V shed 7 bases and J shed 0 bases, with 13 bases lying between them. The CDR3 consists of 15 residues. Here the CDR3 DNA reads TGCGCCAGCTCCTACCGAGTACCGAACACCGGGGAGCTGTTTTTT. It yields the protein CASSYRVPNTGELFF.

The V call is TRBV29-1, the J call TRBJ2-7, with 11 bases that match TRBD1. The germline CDR1 and CDR2 sequences are SQVTM and ANQGSEA. J gave up 6 bases and V 7 bases, and 11 bases lay outside the gene matches. The CDR3 covers 14 residues. The DNA for the CDR3 is TGCAGCGCCTCGAGACCGGGACAGGGGGTCGAGCAGTACTTC. As protein: CSASRPGQGVEQYF.

A few counts support this clone. The V and J genes are TRBV7-3 and TRBJ2-3, with D possibly matching TRBD2 (7 bases). V lost 0 bases to trimming and J lost 2 bases, with 9 bases between them. Germline CDR1 is SGHTA and CDR2 is FQGTGA. The CDR3 runs to 15 residues. The CDR3 DNA reads TGTGCCAGCAGCTTAACGCGGGGGCCCACAGATACGCAGTATTTT. It encodes CASSLTRGPTDTQYF.

V gene TRBV7-2 combines with J gene TRBJ1-2; no firm D call. The CDR3 is made up of 15 amino acids. Per germline, CDR1 SGHTA and CDR2 FQGNSA. Trimming removed 1 base at V and 0 bases at J, with 9 bases between. As DNA, the CDR3 is TGTGCCAGCAGCTTAGGGCAGGTTTCTAACTATGGCTACACCTTC. The encoded protein is CASSLGQVSNYGYTF.

This clone is deemed medium-sized. The chain carries TRBV4-2 and TRBJ1-2; D is unresolved. The V gene's germline CDR1 is LGHNA and CDR2 YNFKEQ. The CDR3 spans 11 residues. V was trimmed by 0 bases and J by 8 bases, leaving 4 bases between them. CDR3 protein: CASSQDRGYTF. The CDR3, as DNA: TGTGCCAGCAGCCAAGATCGGGGCTACACCTTC.

The V gene is TRBV13, the J gene TRBJ2-3; D gene unclear. CDR1 PRHDT and CDR2 FYEKMQ come from the germline V gene (reference sequence). CDR3 length: 17 amino acids. V was pared by 6 bases and J by 4 bases, with 23 bases between. The CDR3 coding sequence is TGTGCCAGCAGTCCCTCTTCGTCTAGGTCGTTTGCAGATACGCAGTATTTT. Translating gives CASSPSSSRSFADTQYF.

The chain carries TRBV4-1 and TRBJ2-2; D gene ambiguous. There are 14 residues in the CDR3. Trimming removed 2 bases from V and 2 bases from J, with 6 bases in between. Per the germline V gene, CDR1 is MGHRA and CDR2 is YSYEKL. This chain's CDR3 is CASSQPRNTGELFF. In DNA form, the CDR3 reads TGCGCCAGCAGCCAACCGCGAAACACCGGGGAGCTGTTTTTT.

CDR3 DNA sequence: TGTGCCTGGAGTACCCGGGTCCGGGTAGAGACCCAGTACTTC. As protein: CAWSTRVRVETQYF. V and J are TRBV30 and TRBJ2-5; D is unclear. Per germline, CDR1 GTSNPN and CDR2 SVGIG (reference sequence). This CDR3 contains 14 residues. Trimming stripped 2 bases from V and 4 bases from J, with 14 bases between. Complete variable domain (other parts from reference TRBV30 and TRBJ2-5): SQTIHQWPATLVQPVGSPLSLECTVEGTSNPNLYWYRQAAGRGLQLLFYSVGIGQISSEVPQNLSASRPQDRQFILSSKKLLLSDSGFYLCAWSTRVRVETQYFGPGTRLLVL.

Within the sample, this clone is medium-sized. The genes are TRBV6-6 and TRBJ2-1; 10 bases are a match to TRBD1. This CDR3 is 16 amino acids long. From germline, CDR1 is MNHNY and CDR2 SVGAGI (reference sequence). Trimming cost V 6 bases and J 6 bases; bases outside gene matches: 11. The CDR3 DNA follows: TGTGCCAGCAGCCGACCTCCGGGACAGGGGCTCAATGAGCAGTTCTTC. Translated, it gives CASSRPPGQGLNEQFF.

Notes on this clone: The same CDR3 can be traced to other DNA sequences in this sample. V and J are TRBV6-5 and TRBJ1-1, with D maybe TRBD1 (6 bases). The CDR3 is 13 amino acids. Trimming removed 6 bases at V and 3 bases at J, with 11 bases between. From germline, CDR1 is MNHEY and CDR2 SVGAGI. CDR3 loop: CASRQGQHTEAFF. CDR3 bases: TGTGCCAGCAGGCAGGGACAACACACTGAAGCTTTCTTT.

V usage is TRBV28 and J usage is TRBJ2-7; 9 nucleotides agree with TRBD2. Trimming cost V 8 bases and J 3 bases; bases outside gene matches: 8. The CDR3 spans 14 residues. Germline lookup yields CDR1 MDHEN and CDR2 SYDVKM. CDR3 sequence reads: CASRPSGTYYEQYF. CDR3 DNA sequence: TGTGCCAGCCGTCCTAGCGGGACATACTACGAGCAGTACTTC.

The J gene is TRBJ2-3, the V gene TRBV4-1; D is perhaps TRBD2 (6 bases). The germline V and J ends were trimmed by 1 base and 3 bases, with 17 bases remaining between them. CDR1 and CDR2 from the germline V gene are MGHRA and YSYEKL. The CDR3 is 17 residues long. In DNA, the CDR3 is TGCGCCAGCAGCCAAGCCCGGGGGAGCGGTTATACAGATACGCAGTATTTT. Translated: CASSQARGSGYTDTQYF.

The chain carries TRBV9 and TRBJ2-3; 7 bases are shared with TRBD1. V gave up 4 bases and J gave up 4 bases; unmatched junction bases: 3. Per the germline V gene, CDR1 is SGDLS and CDR2 is YYNGEE. The CDR3 contains 13 residues. CDR3 residues: CASSPQGADTQYF. In DNA form, the CDR3 reads TGTGCCAGCAGCCCCCAGGGGGCAGATACGCAGTATTTT. The entire variable domain, with the rest obtained from reference TRBV9 and TRBJ2-3, is as follows: DSGVTQTPKHLITATGQRVTLRCSPRSGDLSVYWYQQSLDQGLQFLIQYYNGEERAKGNILERFSAQQFPDLHSELNLSSLELGDSALYFCASSPQGADTQYFGPGTRLTVL.

The rearrangement uses TRBV7-2 and TRBJ2-1; 7 nucleotides line up with TRBD2. J was trimmed by 10 bases and V by 4 bases; bases with no gene match: 10. This CDR3 is built from 14 residues. Germline CDR1 is SGHTA and CDR2 is FQGNSA. The CDR3 bases are TGTGCCAGCAGCTGGAGGGAGGGCCTAGGGGAGCAGTTCTTC. Protein sequence: CASSWREGLGEQFF.

The V and J genes are TRBV7-8 and TRBJ1-4; D not certain. The length of the CDR3 is 12 residues. Germline lookup yields CDR1 SGHVS and CDR2 FQNEAQ. Trimming pared 5 bases from V and 8 bases from J, leaving 9 bases between. CDR3 in amino acids: CASSPRGEKLFF. CDR3 in DNA: TGTGCCAGCAGCCCTCGGGGAGAAAAACTGTTTTTT.

This clone was detected a few times. This chain connects TRBV7-2 to TRBJ2-1; TRBD1 matches at 8 bases. This CDR3 is 15 amino acids long. Germline V lookup: CDR1 SGHTA, CDR2 FQGNSA. Trimming removed 3 bases from V and 4 bases from J; junction bases left unmatched: 5. The CDR3 region has the DNA TGTGCCAGCAGCTTGACAGGGGATCTTTACAATGAGCAGTTCTTC. Amino acid sequence: CASSLTGDLYNEQFF.

This clone was recorded a few times. The rearrangement links TRBV7-2 to TRBJ2-3; D might be TRBD2 (5 bases). The length of the CDR3 is 14 residues. Germline V gene lookup returns CDR1 SGHTA and CDR2 FQGNSA. V shed 5 bases and J shed 9 bases, with 18 bases lying between them. CDR3 amino acids: CASSHRRSGPTQYF. The CDR3 region has the DNA TGTGCCAGCAGCCACCGCCGAAGCGGACCAACGCAGTATTTT.

The chain has TRBV27 and TRBJ1-2; TRBD1 agrees at 8 bases. The trim removed 5 bases at V and 5 bases at J, leaving 10 bases unmatched. Germline CDR1 and CDR2: MNHEY and SMNVEV (reference sequence). The CDR3 totals 15 residues. The CDR3 DNA reads as TGTGCCAGCAGTGCCGGGGGCAGGGGGCTTTATGGCTACACCTTC. It is translated as CASSAGGRGLYGYTF.

This clone was detected a few times. The V and J genes are TRBV2 and TRBJ2-2; D perhaps matches TRBD2 (6 bases). The length of the CDR3 is 13 residues. The germline gives CDR1 SNHLY, CDR2 FYNNEI. V was cut by 1 base and J by 8 bases, with 8 bases left in between. CDR3 DNA sequence: TGTGCCAGCAGTGAAGTGGGACTGGGGGAGCTGTTTTTT. This sequence encodes CASSEVGLGELFF.

The chain has TRBV5-4 and TRBJ1-3; TRBD1 is a possible D gene (5 bases). Germline values: CDR1 SGHNT, CDR2 YYREEE (reference sequence). The V end was cut by 2 bases, the J end by 2 bases, with 8 bases between. This CDR3 contains 14 residues. CDR3 sequence reads: CASSLRGPGNTIYF. For the CDR3, the DNA is TGTGCCAGCAGCTTAAGGGGCCCTGGAAACACCATATATTTT.

J is TRBJ2-3 and V is TRBV29-1, with TRBD2 matching over 7 bases. Germline-derived CDR1 and CDR2 are SQVTM and ANQGSEA. Trimming removed 4 bases from V and 5 bases from J; junction bases left unmatched: 3. The length of the CDR3 is 12 residues. The CDR3 protein is CSVGGGGDTQYF. The CDR3 DNA follows: TGCAGCGTTGGGGGGGGAGGAGATACGCAGTATTTT.

This clone was seen more than once but under ten times. The rearrangement links TRBV19 to TRBJ1-5; the match to TRBD1 covers 8 bases. The germline CDR1 and CDR2 sequences are LNHDA and SQIVND (reference sequence). The CDR3 is 16 amino acids. V dropped 4 bases and J dropped 2; count of bases not matched to a gene: 7. CDR3 in amino acids: CASSTRQGWGNQPQHF. DNA of the CDR3: TGTGCCAGTAGTACCCGACAGGGGTGGGGCAATCAGCCCCAGCATTTT.

The chain carries TRBV5-1 and TRBJ1-4, with D possibly matching TRBD1 (5 bases). Germline-derived CDR1 and CDR2 are SGHRS and YFSETQ. Trimming removed 4 bases from V and 5 bases from J, with 12 bases in between. CDR3 size: 14 residues. The CDR3 here is CASSPDSTNEKLFF. As DNA, the CDR3 is TGCGCCAGCAGCCCCGACAGTACGAATGAAAAACTGTTTTTT.